These 24 T cell receptor beta chains were sequenced from one sample in a study of Ad26.COV2.S vaccination and SARS-CoV-2 variants (dated by TCRdb to about 2021). Interpreted using the paper, the treatment or condition label stands for: some 20 received Ad26.COV2.S at low or high dose, single or two shots; five or six received placebo; per-sample allocation not given. For vaccine and placebo recipients, repertoires were sequenced using samples collected on day 63 after the first injection. Libraries were built with the immunoSEQ multiplex PCR assay. The clones in this table, taken by TCRdb from immuneACCESS, are in-frame only. Not every clone is retained; where verified, under half of the shortfall comes from an unresolved V gene, and the cause of the rest is unknown. Recorded for this sample are approximately 420,000 clones; around 87% of them occurred a single time. Around 3.6% of the sample rests with the top ten.

Sequencing was performed on peripheral blood, taken in a trial of Ad26.COV2.S vaccine versus placebo. The receptors were gathered from a person aged 18-65 years who received the Ad26.COV2.S COVID-19 vaccine or a placebo.

The chain combines TRBV27 with TRBJ2-2; maybe TRBD1 (6 bases). Germline assignment: CDR1 MNHEY and CDR2 SMNVEV (reference sequence). Trimming took off 8 bases at V and 1 base at J, with 11 bases between the two ends. This CDR3 region has 14 residues. The DNA of the CDR3 is TGTGCCAGCCGGCCGGGACAGAACACCGGGGAGCTGTTTTTT. Translation gives CASRPGQNTGELFF.

The V gene is TRBV6-5, the J gene TRBJ2-7; D is possibly TRBD1 (6 bases). The CDR3 contains 13 residues. CDR1 and CDR2 from the germline V gene are MNHEY and SVGAGI. The ends were cut back, 5 bases at V and 2 bases at J, with 10 bases in the middle. The CDR3 region is CASSRDNTYEQYF. The CDR3 DNA sequence: TGTGCCAGCAGTAGGGACAACACCTACGAGCAGTACTTC.

The CDR3: CASSLEGLSNQPQHF. CDR3 in DNA: TGCGCCAGCAGCTTGGAAGGGTTAAGCAATCAGCCCCAGCATTTT. The rearrangement links TRBV5-1 to TRBJ1-5; D gene uncertain. V lost 0 bases to trimming and J lost 1 base, with 8 bases between them. The CDR3 covers 15 residues. Germline V lookup: CDR1 SGHRS, CDR2 YFSETQ.

This chain links TRBV4-2 with TRBJ2-7; 9 positions agree with TRBD2. CDR3 length: 16 amino acids. Germline assignment: CDR1 LGHNA and CDR2 YNFKEQ. V lost 0 bases to trimming and J lost 1 base; unmatched junction nucleotides: 4. This CDR3 is CASSQDGLAGSYEQYF. Here the CDR3 DNA reads TGTGCCAGCAGCCAAGACGGGCTAGCGGGGTCCTACGAGCAGTACTTC.

V usage is TRBV14 and J usage is TRBJ2-1; D unresolved. The CDR3 sequence is 13 residues long. V was trimmed by 4 bases and J by 7 bases, leaving 11 bases between them. Germline V gene sequence: CDR1 SGHDN, CDR2 FVKESK. The CDR3 loop is CASSRSRRNEQFF. DNA of the CDR3: TGTGCCAGCAGCCGCTCTCGTCGGAATGAGCAGTTCTTC.

The J gene is TRBJ2-1, the V gene TRBV2; D is possibly TRBD2 (6 bases). Germline V lookup: CDR1 SNHLY, CDR2 FYNNEI. This CDR3 comprises 15 residues. Between the trimmed V and J ends, which lost 1 base and 8 bases, there was a span of 15 bases. The CDR3, as DNA: TGTGCCAGCAGTGAAGGCTTCGGGGGTGGATATGAGCAGTTCTTC. It translates to CASSEGFGGGYEQFF.

This clone has just a few counts. The chain combines TRBV28 with TRBJ1-2; 7 nucleotides agree with TRBD1. J lost 6 bases, V lost 6 bases, and 16 bases had no gene match. CDR3 length: 16 amino acids. Germline loops: CDR1 MDHEN, CDR2 SYDVKM. In nucleotides, the CDR3 is TGTGCCAGCAGCTCGTTTGACAGGGAATATGGAAATGGCTACACCTTC. Amino acids: CASSSFDREYGNGYTF.

This clone was detected only once. One end of the junction varies from germline; a read error may be responsible. V usage is TRBV28 and J usage is TRBJ2-4; tentative D call: TRBD1 (7 bases). Germline CDR1 and CDR2: MDHEN and SYDVKM. This CDR3 is built from 15 residues. Here the CDR3 reads CASKSGGLAKNIQYF. DNA of the CDR3: TGTGCGAGCAAGTCAGGGGGGCTAGCCAAAAACATTCAGTACTTC.

This rearrangement joins TRBV6-5 to TRBJ1-4; D perhaps matches TRBD1 (6 bases). Germline assignment: CDR1 MNHEY and CDR2 SVGAGI. The germline V and J ends were trimmed by 5 bases and 3 bases, with 13 bases remaining between them. The CDR3 extends over 15 amino acids. The CDR3: CASSPTGPSNEKLFF. The CDR3 DNA reads as TGTGCCAGCAGTCCCACAGGGCCCTCTAATGAAAAACTGTTTTTT.

The rearrangement uses TRBV10-3 and TRBJ1-5, with D hard to call. Germline loops: CDR1 ENHRY, CDR2 SYGVKD. V was pared by 0 bases and J by 3 bases, with 15 bases between. The CDR3 loop spans 17 amino acids. CDR3 in amino acids: CAISESRIGGLNQPQHF. The CDR3 DNA reads as TGTGCCATCAGTGAGTCGAGAATTGGAGGACTCAATCAGCCCCAGCATTTT.

Worth noting for this clone: Mismatch with germline at one junction end may stem from a read error. The CDR3 DNA follows: TGCAGCGCTGAAGTTCGAGGGACTGAAGCTTTCTTT. It is translated as CSAEVRGTEAFF. The chain employs TRBV29-1 and TRBJ1-1; D unresolved. CDR3 length: 12 amino acids. Germline lookup yields CDR1 SQVTM and CDR2 ANQGSEA.

V is TRBV6-4 and J is TRBJ2-3; TRBD2 matches 11 bases. The CDR3 runs to 16 residues. Losses at the gene ends were 5 bases for V and 0 bases for J; bases not matched to a gene: 4. Germline-derived CDR1 and CDR2 are MRHNA and SNTAGT. The CDR3 DNA follows: TGTGCCAGCAGTCGACTAGCGGGGACTAGCACAGATACGCAGTATTTT. The encoded protein is CASSRLAGTSTDTQYF.

The chain employs TRBV25-1 and TRBJ2-5, with TRBD1 identical over 12 bases. This CDR3 is 15 amino acids long. After removal of 6 bases from V and 4 bases from J, the junction contained 6 bases not matched to a gene. CDR1 is MGHDK and CDR2 is SYGVNS in the germline V gene. The CDR3 region is CASSVGTGGRETQYF. For the CDR3, the DNA is TGTGCCAGCAGCGTCGGGACAGGGGGCCGAGAGACCCAGTACTTC.

The chain joins TRBV7-3 to TRBJ2-1; 12 nucleotides line up with TRBD2. V shed 5 bases and J 5 bases; nucleotides not matched to a gene: 7. Germline-derived CDR1 and CDR2 are SGHTA and FQGTGA. CDR3 length equals 16 residues. The CDR3 is CASSRWTSGVNNEQFF. CDR3 nucleotides: TGTGCCAGCAGCAGATGGACTAGCGGGGTGAACAATGAGCAGTTCTTC.

DNA of the CDR3: TGTGCCAGCACCCATGTGGGTTCGGGCGAGCAGTACTTC. Amino acids: CASTHVGSGEQYF. This chain uses TRBV18 with TRBJ2-7; D is uncertain. The V end was cut by 8 bases, the J end by 6 bases, with 17 bases between. CDR1 and CDR2 (germline): KGHSH, LQKENI. The CDR3 length is 13 residues.

The V call is TRBV4-3, the J call TRBJ2-6; D uncertain. V lost 1 base and J 1 base, leaving 5 bases between the germline ends. The germline V gene has CDR1 LGHNA and CDR2 YSLEER. This CDR3 spans 15 amino acids. The CDR3 nucleotides are TGCGCCAGCAGCCAAGTTGGTTCTGGGGCCAACGTCCTGACTTTC. It encodes CASSQVGSGANVLTF.

The V call is TRBV19, the J call TRBJ2-7, with D tentatively TRBD1 (5 bases). The germline CDR1 and CDR2 sequences are LNHDA and SQIVND (reference sequence). V shed 4 bases and J shed 2 bases, with 12 bases lying between them. The length of the CDR3 is 14 residues. For the CDR3, the DNA is TGTGCCAGTAGTAAAAAAGGGGCCCCCTACGAGCAGTACTTC. Encoded protein: CASSKKGAPYEQYF.

The rearrangement uses TRBV7-2 and TRBJ2-7; 9 bases are a match to TRBD1. Germline V gives CDR1 SGHTA, CDR2 FQGNSA. V gave up 5 bases and J gave up 2 bases; unmatched junction bases: 4. CDR3 length equals 14 residues. In nucleotides, the CDR3 is TGTGCCAGCAGCCCCGGGACAGGGCCCTACGAGCAGTACTTC. This translates into CASSPGTGPYEQYF.

J is TRBJ1-4 and V is TRBV4-1; weak D call: TRBD1 (5 bases). Germline-derived CDR1 and CDR2 are MGHRA and YSYEKL. Trimming shortened V by 2 bases and J by 4 bases, and 11 bases separated the two germline ends. CDR3 length: 15 residues. The CDR3 DNA reads TGCGCCAGCAGCCAACAAATAGACAGTAATGAAAAACTGTTTTTT. Protein sequence: CASSQQIDSNEKLFF.

The chain's CDR3 is CASSLADPPGNEQYF. The DNA of the CDR3 is TGTGCCAGCAGCTTGGCGGATCCCCCGGGCAACGAGCAGTACTTC. The chain is built from TRBV5-4 and TRBJ2-7; D is unresolved. The CDR3 loop spans 15 amino acids. Germline V gene lookup returns CDR1 SGHNT and CDR2 YYREEE (reference sequence). The germline V and J ends were trimmed by 0 bases and 5 bases, with 15 bases remaining between them. Full variable domain (outside the CDR3, taken from reference TRBV5-4 and TRBJ2-7): ETGVTQSPTHLIKTRGQQVTLRCSSQSGHNTVSWYQQALGQGPQFIFQYYREEENGRGNFPPRFSGLQFPNYSSELNVNALELDDSALYLCASSLADPPGNEQYFGPGTRLTVT.

This sequence joins TRBV7-9 and TRBJ2-1, with unresolved D. Germline CDR1 reads SEHNR; CDR2 reads FQNEAQ (reference sequence). This CDR3 contains 12 residues. V lost 8 bases to trimming and J lost 10 bases, with 15 bases between them. CDR3 coding DNA: TGTGCCAGCGAAGAGGTTTTAGGCGAGCAGTTCTTC. This encodes CASEEVLGEQFF.

This rearrangement joins TRBV7-8 to TRBJ1-5; the D is unclear. The CDR3 loop spans 13 amino acids. The V gene's germline CDR1 is SGHVS and CDR2 FQNEAQ. V was pared by 0 bases and J by 8 bases, with 8 bases between. The DNA for the CDR3 is TGTGCCAGCAGCTTAGCCCTAGGAGAGCCCCAGCATTTT. Protein: CASSLALGEPQHF. The full variable domain, with the rest looked up from reference TRBV7-8 and TRBJ1-5, is GAGVSQSPRYKVAKRGQDVALRCDPISGHVSLFWYQQALGQGPEFLTYFQNEAQLDKSGLPSDRFFAERPEGSVSTLKIQRTQQEDSAVYLCASSLALGEPQHFGDGTRLSIL.

The chain links TRBV2 to TRBJ2-1, with TRBD1 matching over 7 bases. The V gene's germline CDR1 is SNHLY and CDR2 FYNNEI. Losses at the gene ends were 3 bases for V and 8 bases for J; bases not matched to a gene: 10. The CDR3 is 15 amino acids. The CDR3 bases are TGTGCCAGCAGTGATGTGACAGGGATCTTCCATGAGCAGTTCTTC. Protein: CASSDVTGIFHEQFF.

This clone was detected a few times. The V and J genes are TRBV7-9 and TRBJ1-4, with no clear D. Germline V gene data show CDR1 as SEHNR and CDR2 as FQNEAQ (reference sequence). V was trimmed by 4 bases and J by 7 bases, leaving 19 bases between them. The CDR3 is made up of 16 amino acids. CDR3 in amino acids: CASSSSRVVVSEKLFF. In DNA form, the CDR3 reads TGTGCCAGCAGCTCCTCTCGGGTAGTTGTATCTGAAAAACTGTTTTTT. Full variable domain (missing parts from reference TRBV7-9 and TRBJ1-4): DTGVSQNPRHKITKRGQNVTFRCDPISEHNRLYWYRQTLGQGPEFLTYFQNEAQLEKSRLLSDRFSAERPKGSFSTLEIQRTEQGDSAMYLCASSSSRVVVSEKLFFGSGTQLSVL.